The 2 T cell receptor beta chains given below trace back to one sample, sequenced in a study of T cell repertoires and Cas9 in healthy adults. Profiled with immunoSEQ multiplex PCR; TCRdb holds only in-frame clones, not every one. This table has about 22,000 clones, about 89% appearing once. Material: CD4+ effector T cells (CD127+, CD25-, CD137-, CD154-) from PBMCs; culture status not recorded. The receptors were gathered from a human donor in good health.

The CDR3 DNA reads TGTGCCAGCAGCTTGGTGTTTGACAATGAGCAGTTCTTC. This encodes CASSLVFDNEQFF. The V and J genes are TRBV5-4 and TRBJ2-1; D not certain. CDR3 size: 13 residues. V dropped 0 bases and J dropped 5 bases, with 6 bases sitting between them. Germline V lookup: CDR1 SGHNT, CDR2 YYREEE (reference sequence).

CDR3 in amino acids: CATDEQGSGANVLTF. As DNA, the CDR3 is TGTGCCACAGACGAACAGGGCTCTGGGGCCAACGTCCTGACTTTC. The chain joins TRBV2 to TRBJ2-6; weak D call: TRBD1 (6 bases). Trimming cost V 10 bases and J 0 bases, with 13 bases left between them. The CDR3 loop spans 15 amino acids. Germline CDR1 and CDR2: SNHLY and FYNNEI.